This TCR beta chain was recovered during a study of T cells in Graves' hyperthyroidism and ophthalmopathy. Study-level points and caveats: In blood, most of the thyroid clonotypes expanded above 0.001 were also present.

Stable hyperthyroidism: no ophthalmopathy progression over 18 months of follow-up. This clonotype was recorded many times. As yet, its antigen is unknown. Amplification of TCR beta CDR3 regions was performed using RNA transcripts as template. Carried out on the TCR CDR3, a first-round RT-PCR used the HTBI primer set. TCRdb re-analysed the multiplex PCR reads in MiXCR, keeping a single row per CDR3 protein. The sample records roughly 700,000 distinct CDR3 sequences, around 15% being singletons. The sample consisted of blood. This TCR derives from a man aged 45-60 years with Graves' hyperthyroidism.

The CDR3 DNA sequence: TGTGCCAGCAGTCGACAGGGGGCCGAGAACACTGAAGCTTTCTTT. Translated, it gives CASSRQGAENTEAFF. The V gene is TRBV28, the J gene TRBJ1-1; TRBD1 matches 10 bases. With 5 bases clipped from V and 1 base from J, the junction kept 4 bases outside the gene matches. Germline V gene data show CDR1 as MDHEN and CDR2 as SYDVKM. The CDR3 is 15 residues long.